The next 26 T cell receptor beta chains were all read from a single sample in a study of shared clonotypes between healthy human individuals. TCRdb's copy holds only in-frame clones and misses some; the assay was immunoSEQ multiplex PCR. This table has 1,400,000 or so clones, 98% to 99% appearing once. The sample taken for sequencing was naive CD4+ T cells sorted from blood. Subset indicated: CD45RA+ positively selected. These receptors were taken from a man aged 25 to 40 in good health.

The chain has TRBV7-9 and TRBJ2-7, with D hard to call. Trimming stripped 1 base from V and 3 bases from J, with 13 bases between. The CDR3 extends over 15 amino acids. Germline CDR1 SEHNR, CDR2 FQNEAQ (reference sequence). Written as DNA, the CDR3 is TGTGCCAGCAGCTTAGAGGTCGGAACAGTCTACGAGCAGTACTTC. It is translated as CASSLEVGTVYEQYF.

This chain joins TRBV6-5 and TRBJ2-5, with D possibly being TRBD1 or TRBD2 (5 bases each). CDR3 length equals 12 residues. Trimming removed 6 bases at V and 5 bases at J, with 10 bases between. CDR1 and CDR2 from the germline V gene are MNHEY and SVGAGI. CDR3 nucleotide sequence: TGTGCCAGCAGCGAGGGGCGCGAGACCCAGTACTTC. Translated, it gives CASSEGRETQYF.

This chain connects TRBV7-8 to TRBJ1-1, with 7 positions matching TRBD1. V was clipped by 4 bases and J by 4 bases; unmatched bases: 12. Germline lookup yields CDR1 SGHVS and CDR2 FQNEAQ. The CDR3 totals 16 residues. CDR3 DNA sequence: TGTGCCAGCAGCTCAACGAGGGGACAGCCGGGCACTGAAGCTTTCTTT. It codes for CASSSTRGQPGTEAFF.

The DNA of the CDR3 is TGTGCCACCAGCAGAGATTACCGGGGTAGCAATCAGCCCCAGCATTTT. Protein: CATSRDYRGSNQPQHF. The chain recombines TRBV15 with TRBJ1-5; D ambiguous. Germline-derived CDR1 and CDR2 are LNHNV and YYDKDF (reference sequence). The CDR3 loop spans 16 amino acids. Between the trimmed V and J ends, which lost 0 bases and 0 bases, there was a span of 9 bases.

This chain connects TRBV11-2 to TRBJ2-7, with D hard to call. The CDR3 loop spans 15 amino acids. V shed 3 bases and J shed 3 bases, with 15 bases lying between them. Germline V gives CDR1 SGHAT, CDR2 FQNNGV. DNA of the CDR3: TGTGCCAGCAGCTTTTGGGCAGAGGCAGTCTACGAGCAGTACTTC. As protein: CASSFWAEAVYEQYF.

This sequence joins TRBV5-1 and TRBJ2-5, with 8 bases matching TRBD2. The CDR3 loop spans 15 amino acids. In germline, CDR1 is SGHRS, CDR2 YFSETQ. With V trimmed by 4 bases and J by 3 bases, 8 bases remained unmatched. CDR3 region: CASSTTAGVEETQYF. The CDR3 DNA is TGCGCCAGCAGCACCACAGCGGGAGTTGAAGAGACCCAGTACTTC.

V usage is TRBV10-3 and J usage is TRBJ1-1; tentative D call: TRBD1 (5 bases). This CDR3 has 13 amino acids. Trimming took off 7 bases at V and 1 base at J, with 10 bases between the two ends. Looked up from germline, CDR1 is ENHRY and CDR2 is SYGVKD. The CDR3 protein is CAIMEGTNTEAFF. DNA of the CDR3: TGTGCCATCATGGAGGGGACGAACACTGAAGCTTTCTTT.

The rearrangement joins TRBV10-3 to TRBJ2-1; D remains ambiguous. Germline-derived CDR1 and CDR2 are ENHRY and SYGVKD. V dropped 2 bases and J dropped 4 bases, with 9 bases sitting between them. This CDR3 comprises 14 residues. The CDR3 is CAISELGGYNEQFF. CDR3 bases: TGTGCCATCAGTGAGCTTGGCGGTTACAATGAGCAGTTCTTC.

This clone appeared once. This chain uses TRBV6-1 with TRBJ2-7; D unclear. V was pared by 1 base and J by 3 bases, with 7 bases between. This CDR3 region has 13 residues. Germline CDR1 reads MNHNS; CDR2 reads SASEGT. The CDR3 loop is CASSEGPIYEQYF. The CDR3 DNA reads TGTGCCAGCAGTGAAGGGCCCATCTACGAGCAGTACTTC.

The chain recombines TRBV7-9 with TRBJ1-1; no clear D gene. CDR3 length equals 12 residues. Germline V lookup: CDR1 SEHNR, CDR2 FQNEAQ (reference sequence). V was cut by 2 bases and J by 7 bases, with 8 bases left in between. The chain's CDR3 is CASSLKGLEAFF. CDR3 DNA sequence: TGTGCCAGCAGCTTAAAGGGCCTTGAAGCTTTCTTT.

J is TRBJ2-7 and V is TRBV11-2, with D possibly TRBD1 on 5 matching bases. Germline CDR1 and CDR2: SGHAT and FQNNGV. Trimming took off 4 bases at V and 3 bases at J, with 10 bases between the two ends. CDR3 length: 13 amino acids. CDR3 amino acids: CASSSTGYYEQYF. For the CDR3, the DNA is TGTGCCAGCAGCTCAACAGGATACTACGAGCAGTACTTC.

This clone came up once. Other nucleotide sequences in the sample specify the same CDR3. The chain joins TRBV5-1 to TRBJ1-4; 11 bases fit TRBD1. This CDR3 is built from 14 residues. Germline V gives CDR1 SGHRS, CDR2 YFSETQ. V lost 3 bases and J lost 7; bases outside the gene matches: 2. The CDR3 coding sequence is TGCGCCAGCAGCTCGGGGACAGGGGGTGAAAAACTGTTTTTT. This gives the protein CASSSGTGGEKLFF.

The V and J genes are TRBV5-6 and TRBJ2-5; the match to TRBD2 covers 11 bases. The CDR3 is 18 residues long. CDR1 is SGHDT and CDR2 is YYEEEE in the germline V gene. Trimming took 0 bases from V and 5 from J; bases not matched to a gene: 12. CDR3 protein: CASSLGVSGRARLETQYF. CDR3 nucleotide sequence: TGTGCCAGCAGCTTGGGTGTTAGCGGGAGGGCCCGTTTGGAGACCCAGTACTTC. The full variable domain, completed using reference TRBV5-6 and TRBJ2-5, is DAGVTQSPTHLIKTRGQQVTLRCSPKSGHDTVSWYQQALGQGPQFIFQYYEEEERQRGNFPDRFSGHQFPNYSSELNVNALLLGDSALYLCASSLGVSGRARLETQYFGPGTRLLVL.

Here the CDR3 DNA reads TGCGCCAGCACTCCCAGAGGGGGGAGCACTGAAGCTTTCTTT. Translating it yields CASTPRGGSTEAFF. The rearrangement uses TRBV5-1 and TRBJ1-1, with D maybe TRBD1 (6 bases). Deletions cut 6 bases from V and 4 bases from J, with 16 bases between. The CDR3 runs 14 residues. Germline V gene sequence: CDR1 SGHRS, CDR2 YFSETQ.

The chain uses TRBV7-3 and TRBJ2-5, with 9 bases lining up with TRBD1. The ends lost 4 bases at V and 5 bases at J; junction bases unmatched: 8. The CDR3 totals 15 residues. CDR1 is SGHTA, CDR2 FQGTGA, per germline. In DNA, the CDR3 is TGTGCCAGCAGCTCCCGAGCCGGGACAGGGGAGACCCAGTACTTC. Translated, it gives CASSSRAGTGETQYF.

The chain has TRBV6-1 and TRBJ1-5; a possible D gene is TRBD1 (6 bases). CDR3 size: 15 residues. Trimming pared 4 bases from V and 1 base from J, leaving 11 bases between. Looked up from germline, CDR1 is MNHNS and CDR2 is SASEGT. The CDR3: CASSGGQSSNQPQHF. Here the CDR3 DNA reads TGTGCCAGCAGTGGAGGACAGTCCAGCAATCAGCCCCAGCATTTT.

The chain is built from TRBV5-1 and TRBJ2-5; no clear D. CDR1 is SGHRS, CDR2 YFSETQ, per germline. This CDR3 region has 15 residues. Trimming shortened V by 0 bases and J by 2 bases, and 11 bases separated the two germline ends. The CDR3 sequence is CASSLGGHDQETQYF. DNA of the CDR3: TGCGCCAGCAGCTTGGGCGGCCACGATCAAGAGACCCAGTACTTC.

This chain links TRBV6-5 with TRBJ2-7; D ambiguous. This CDR3 contains 14 residues. Looked up from germline, CDR1 is MNHEY and CDR2 is SVGAGI. V was pared by 0 bases and J by 4 bases, with 10 bases between. CDR3: CASSYSSFGYEQYF. CDR3 bases: TGTGCCAGCAGTTACTCGAGTTTCGGGTACGAGCAGTACTTC.

V usage is TRBV5-1 and J usage is TRBJ2-3; D call uncertain. Trimming stripped 0 bases from V and 2 bases from J, with 7 bases between. Per germline, CDR1 SGHRS and CDR2 YFSETQ. There are 14 residues in the CDR3. The CDR3 DNA reads as TGCGCCAGCAGCTTGGGTGACAACACAGATACGCAGTATTTT. Translated, it gives CASSLGDNTDTQYF.

Remarks on this clone: The sample contains more than one DNA sequence encoding this CDR3. This chain uses TRBV18 with TRBJ1-1; D not certain. Germline CDR1 is KGHSH and CDR2 is LQKENI. Trimming cost V 4 bases and J 2 bases, with 2 bases left between them. The length of the CDR3 is 11 residues. CDR3 in amino acids: CASSLNTEAFF. CDR3 nucleotide sequence: TGTGCCAGCTCACTCAACACTGAAGCTTTCTTT.

The chain employs TRBV4-3 and TRBJ2-7; D gene unclear. CDR1 and CDR2 from the germline V gene are LGHNA and YSLEER. V gave up 0 bases and J gave up 0 bases, with 9 bases separating them. The CDR3 spans 15 residues. The CDR3 protein is CASSQDTVSSYEQYF. The CDR3 bases are TGCGCCAGCAGCCAAGATACTGTCAGCTCCTACGAGCAGTACTTC.

The chain joins TRBV5-1 to TRBJ2-7; 7 positions match TRBD1. Germline assignment: CDR1 SGHRS and CDR2 YFSETQ. J was trimmed by 7 bases and V by 2 bases; bases with no gene match: 9. CDR3 length equals 14 residues. In DNA, the CDR3 is TGCGCCAGCAGCTTTTTTCCGGGACAGAGGGAGCAGTACTTC. Translating gives CASSFFPGQREQYF.

The rearrangement uses TRBV12-5 and TRBJ2-1; D is possibly TRBD2 (6 bases). Germline-derived CDR1 and CDR2 are LGHNT and FRNRAP. With 0 bases removed from V and 7 bases from J, the gap between germline ends came to 19 bases. The CDR3 is 17 residues long. The CDR3 reads CASGLVLGERSGNEQFF. Here the CDR3 DNA reads TGTGCTAGTGGTTTGGTACTAGGCGAGCGGAGCGGGAATGAGCAGTTCTTC.

This chain joins TRBV6-1 and TRBJ1-5; D gene ambiguous. V was clipped by 1 base and J by 3 bases, with 7 bases between them. CDR1 MNHNS and CDR2 SASEGT come from the germline V gene. The CDR3 covers 14 residues. The CDR3 loop reads CASSEGPVNQPQHF. The CDR3 DNA sequence: TGTGCCAGCAGTGAAGGACCGGTCAATCAGCCCCAGCATTTT.

The sample holds one count of this clone. The chain recombines TRBV9 with TRBJ2-3; no firm D call. The germline V and J ends were trimmed by 0 bases and 0 bases, with 11 bases remaining between them. This CDR3 has 16 amino acids. The germline gives CDR1 SGDLS, CDR2 YYNGEE. CDR3 amino acids: CASSVEAATSTDTQYF. Here the CDR3 DNA reads TGTGCCAGCAGCGTAGAGGCAGCGACTAGCACAGATACGCAGTATTTT.

This chain joins TRBV5-4 and TRBJ2-1; 9 bases match TRBD2. This CDR3 region has 14 residues. V was clipped by 5 bases and J by 8 bases; unmatched bases: 8. The germline CDR1 and CDR2 sequences are SGHNT and YYREEE (reference sequence). The CDR3 loop reads CASRIQREAHEQFF. CDR3 nucleotides: TGTGCCAGCAGAATCCAGCGGGAGGCCCATGAGCAGTTCTTC.